The present T cell receptor (beta chain) was sequenced within a study of blood T cell repertoires in COVID-19. Original handling: Estimation of nucleated cell counts was performed using reference gene primer amplification. The data were produced by immunoSEQ multiplex PCR, yet TCRdb's version contains in-frame clones alone and is incomplete. V, J and clone size are those of that table, while D and trimming were read from the DNA. The sample holds around 160,000 clones, around nine tenths seen once. The study recruited people aged about 18 to 90 years across approximately 25 US areas. Assignment of participants to cohorts was predicated upon participant-reported clinical history. Looked up from germline, CDR1 is KGHDR and CDR2 is SFDVKD. Trimming cost V 3 bases and J 1 base, with 5 bases left between them. This CDR3 spans 13 amino acids.

The chain employs TRBV24-1 and TRBJ1-2; no firm D call. The sequenced sample consisted of PBMCs or T cells enriched from blood (not recorded which). The TCR originated in a woman under 40 with acute COVID-19. The CDR3 sequence: CATSDRFNYGYTF. The CDR3, as DNA: TGTGCCACCAGTGATCGGTTTAACTATGGCTACACCTTC.